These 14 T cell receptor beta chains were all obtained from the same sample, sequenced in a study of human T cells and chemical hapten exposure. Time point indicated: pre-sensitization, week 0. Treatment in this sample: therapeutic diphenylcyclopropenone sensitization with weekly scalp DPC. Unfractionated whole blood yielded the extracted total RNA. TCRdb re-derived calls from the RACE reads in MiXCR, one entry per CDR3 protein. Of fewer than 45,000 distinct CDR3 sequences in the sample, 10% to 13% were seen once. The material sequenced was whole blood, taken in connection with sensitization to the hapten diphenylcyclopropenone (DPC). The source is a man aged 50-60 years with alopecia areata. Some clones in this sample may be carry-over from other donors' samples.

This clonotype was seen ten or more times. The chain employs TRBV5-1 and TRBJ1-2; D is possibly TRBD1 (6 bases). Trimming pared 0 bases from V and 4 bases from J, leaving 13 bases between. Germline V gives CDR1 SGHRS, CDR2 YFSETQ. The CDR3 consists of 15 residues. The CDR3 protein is CASSLARGTFYGYTF. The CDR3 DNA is TGCGCCAGCAGCTTGGCCAGGGGAACCTTCTATGGCTACACCTTC.

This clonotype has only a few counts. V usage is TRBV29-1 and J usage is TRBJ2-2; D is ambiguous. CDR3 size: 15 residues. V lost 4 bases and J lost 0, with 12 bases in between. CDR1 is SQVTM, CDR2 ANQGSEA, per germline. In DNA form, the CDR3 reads TGCAGCGTTGGGGCCCGGGCAGCGAACACCGGGGAGCTGTTTTTT. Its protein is CSVGARAANTGELFF.

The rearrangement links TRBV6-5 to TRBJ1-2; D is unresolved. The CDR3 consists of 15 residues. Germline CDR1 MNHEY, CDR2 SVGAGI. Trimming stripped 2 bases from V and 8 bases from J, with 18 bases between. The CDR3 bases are TGTGCCAGCAGTTACCCAGAGAGCCAGTATTCAGGCTACACCTTC. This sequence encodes CASSYPESQYSGYTF.

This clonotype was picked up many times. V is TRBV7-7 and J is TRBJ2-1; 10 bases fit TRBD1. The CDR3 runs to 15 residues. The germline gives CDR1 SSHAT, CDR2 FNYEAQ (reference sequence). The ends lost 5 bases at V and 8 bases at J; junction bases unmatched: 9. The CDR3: CASSPGTGARDEQFF. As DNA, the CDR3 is TGTGCCAGCAGCCCCGGGACAGGGGCTCGCGATGAGCAGTTCTTC.

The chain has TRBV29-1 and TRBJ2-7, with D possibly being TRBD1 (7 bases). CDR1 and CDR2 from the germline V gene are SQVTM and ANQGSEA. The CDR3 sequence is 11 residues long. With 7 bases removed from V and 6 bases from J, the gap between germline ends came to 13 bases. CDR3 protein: CSAHQGGEQYF. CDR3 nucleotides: TGCAGCGCCCACCAGGGGGGCGAGCAGTACTTC.

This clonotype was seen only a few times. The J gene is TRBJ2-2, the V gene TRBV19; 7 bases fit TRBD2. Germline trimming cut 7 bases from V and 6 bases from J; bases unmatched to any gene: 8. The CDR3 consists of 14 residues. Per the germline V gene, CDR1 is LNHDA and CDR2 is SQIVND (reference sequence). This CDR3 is CASNQGGMAGELFF. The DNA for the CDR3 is TGTGCCAGTAATCAGGGAGGGATGGCCGGGGAGCTGTTTTTT. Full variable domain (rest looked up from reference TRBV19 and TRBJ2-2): DGGITQSPKYLFRKEGQNVTLSCEQNLNHDAMYWYRQDPGQGLRLIYYSQIVNDFQKGDIAEGYSVSREKKESFPLTVTSAQKNPTAFYLCASNQGGMAGELFFGEGSRLTVL.

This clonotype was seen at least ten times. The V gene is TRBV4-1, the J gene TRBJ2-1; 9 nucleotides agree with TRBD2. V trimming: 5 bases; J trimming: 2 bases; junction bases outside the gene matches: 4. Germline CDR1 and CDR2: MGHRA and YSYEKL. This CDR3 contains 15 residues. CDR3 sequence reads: CASSVREGTYNEQFF. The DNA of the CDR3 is TGCGCCAGCAGCGTGCGGGAGGGGACCTACAATGAGCAGTTCTTC.

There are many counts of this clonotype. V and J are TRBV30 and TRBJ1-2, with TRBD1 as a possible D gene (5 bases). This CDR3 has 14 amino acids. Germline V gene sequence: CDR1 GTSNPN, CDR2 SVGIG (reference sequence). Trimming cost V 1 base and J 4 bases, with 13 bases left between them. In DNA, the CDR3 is TGTGCCTGGAGTGGACAGACGGCAACCTATGGCTACACCTTC. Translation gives CAWSGQTATYGYTF.

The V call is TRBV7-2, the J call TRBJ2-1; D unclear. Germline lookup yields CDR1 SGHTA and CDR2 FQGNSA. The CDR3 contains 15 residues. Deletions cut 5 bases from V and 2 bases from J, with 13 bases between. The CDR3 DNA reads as TGTGCCAGCAGCCCCCAGAGCGTCACCTACAATGAGCAGTTCTTC. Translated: CASSPQSVTYNEQFF. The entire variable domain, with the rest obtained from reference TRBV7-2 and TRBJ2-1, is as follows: GAGVSQSPSNKVTEKGKDVELRCDPISGHTALYWYRQSLGQGLEFLIYFQGNSAPDKSGLPSDRFSAERTGGSVSTLTIQRTQQEDSAVYLCASSPQSVTYNEQFFGPGTRLTVL.

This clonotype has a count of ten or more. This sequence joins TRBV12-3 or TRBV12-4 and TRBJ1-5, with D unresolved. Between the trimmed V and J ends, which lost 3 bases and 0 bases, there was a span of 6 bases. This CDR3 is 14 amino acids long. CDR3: CASSFRVSNQPQHF. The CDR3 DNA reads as TGTGCCAGCAGTTTTAGAGTTAGCAATCAGCCCCAGCATTTT.

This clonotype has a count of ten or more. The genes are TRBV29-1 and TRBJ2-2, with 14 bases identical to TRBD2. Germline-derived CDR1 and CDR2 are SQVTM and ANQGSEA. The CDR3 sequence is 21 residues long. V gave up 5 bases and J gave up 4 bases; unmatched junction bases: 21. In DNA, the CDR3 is TGCAGCGTTTACGTAGGGGGCTCGACTAGCGGGAGGGCCGTGTTCACCGGGGAGCTGTTTTTT. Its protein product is CSVYVGGSTSGRAVFTGELFF.

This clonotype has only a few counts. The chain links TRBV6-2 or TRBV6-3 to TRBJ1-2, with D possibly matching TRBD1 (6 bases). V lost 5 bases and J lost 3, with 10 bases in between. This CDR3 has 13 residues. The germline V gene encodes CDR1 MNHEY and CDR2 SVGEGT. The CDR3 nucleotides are TGTGCCAGCAGTCGGACAGACTACTATGGCTACACCTTC. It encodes CASSRTDYYGYTF.

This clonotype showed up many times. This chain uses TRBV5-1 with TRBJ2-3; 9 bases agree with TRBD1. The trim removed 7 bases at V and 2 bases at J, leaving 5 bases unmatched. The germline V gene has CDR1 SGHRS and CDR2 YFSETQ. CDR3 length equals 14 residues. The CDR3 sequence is CASRGTGLTDTQYF. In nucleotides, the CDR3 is TGCGCCAGCCGCGGGACAGGGCTCACAGATACGCAGTATTTT. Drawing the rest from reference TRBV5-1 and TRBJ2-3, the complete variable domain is KAGVTQTPRYLIKTRGQQVTLSCSPISGHRSVSWYQQTPGQGLQFLFEYFSETQRNKGNFPGRFSGRQFSNSRSEMNVSTLELGDSALYLCASRGTGLTDTQYFGPGTRLTVL.

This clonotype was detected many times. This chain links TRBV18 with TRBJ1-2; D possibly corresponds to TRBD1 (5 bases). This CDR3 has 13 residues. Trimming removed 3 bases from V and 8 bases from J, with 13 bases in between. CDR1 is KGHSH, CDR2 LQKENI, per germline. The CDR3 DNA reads TGTGCCAGCTCACCTTCGGACACCCGGGGCTACACCTTC. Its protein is CASSPSDTRGYTF.